These 28 T cell receptor beta chains originate from one sample sequenced in a study of vaccination and CD4 T cells after COVID-19. Treatment: 10-day PBMC culture with coronavirus spike peptide pools or control peptides (ViraFEST assay). These receptors' targets are unknown. Sequencing of DNA taken from cultured CD4+ T cells relied on the Oncomine TCR Beta short-read assay. TCRdb called the PCR reads again in MiXCR, with one record for every CDR3 protein. Here the sample spans under 20,000 distinct CDR3 sequences, approximately 50% being singletons. This specimen consisted of cultured CD4+ T cells from blood, obtained after SARS-CoV-2 vaccination. These receptors were taken from a human donor with COVID-19.

J is TRBJ2-5 and V is TRBV24-1, with 9 bases fitting TRBD1. Germline loops: CDR1 KGHDR, CDR2 SFDVKD. After removal of 8 bases from V and 5 bases from J, the junction contained 8 bases not matched to a gene. There are 14 residues in the CDR3. The CDR3 DNA reads TGTGCCACCAAGGGGACAGGGATGTGGGAGACCCAGTACTTC. This encodes CATKGTGMWETQYF.

This clonotype was seen a single time. This chain uses TRBV7-6 with TRBJ2-1, with D possibly being TRBD1 (6 bases). The CDR3 totals 14 residues. Germline V gives CDR1 SGHVS, CDR2 FNYEAQ. The V and J ends lost 5 bases and 3 bases respectively, with 11 bases between them. CDR3 nucleotides: TGTGCCAGCAGCCCCTCGACAGGCTACAATGAGCAGTTCTTC. It is translated as CASSPSTGYNEQFF.

The genes are TRBV19 and TRBJ2-7, with 10 bases fitting TRBD1. The CDR3 sequence is 15 residues long. Germline CDR1 is LNHDA and CDR2 is SQIVND (reference sequence). The trim removed 5 bases at V and 2 bases at J, leaving 6 bases unmatched. CDR3 sequence reads: CASSPTGGFTYEQYF. DNA of the CDR3: TGTGCCAGTAGTCCGACAGGGGGCTTTACCTACGAGCAGTACTTC.

This chain joins TRBV28 and TRBJ1-5; no clear D gene. Germline CDR1 and CDR2: MDHEN and SYDVKM. CDR3 length: 14 residues. Trimming stripped 6 bases from V and 3 bases from J, with 12 bases between. CDR3 sequence reads: CASSAGGLNQPQHF. The CDR3 nucleotides read TGTGCCAGCAGCGCCGGAGGGCTCAATCAGCCCCAGCATTTT.

This clonotype was counted only a few times. The V and J genes are TRBV7-2 and TRBJ2-7; D uncertain. The V and J ends lost 5 bases and 5 bases respectively, with 16 bases between them. CDR1 and CDR2 (germline): SGHTA, FQGNSA. This CDR3 spans 14 amino acids. CDR3 sequence: CASSPTIGANEQYF. The CDR3 region has the DNA TGTGCCAGCAGCCCCACCATAGGCGCCAACGAGCAGTACTTC.

Here the CDR3 reads CATSATTGQGTDTQYF. CDR3 in DNA: TGTGCCACCAGTGCCACGACGGGACAGGGAACAGATACGCAGTATTTT. The chain links TRBV24-1 to TRBJ2-3, with 9 bases that match TRBD1. Trimming took 5 bases from V and 3 from J; bases not matched to a gene: 8. The CDR3 has 16 residues. Germline assignment: CDR1 KGHDR and CDR2 SFDVKD.

The CDR3 DNA is TGTGCCAGCAGCTTAGATCTAAGTGGGGGCACAGATACGCAGTATTTT. This sequence encodes CASSLDLSGGTDTQYF. The V gene is TRBV11-3, the J gene TRBJ2-3; unclear D gene. The CDR3 spans 16 residues. Germline CDR1 and CDR2: SGHNT and YENEEA. The V and J ends lost 0 bases and 1 base respectively, with 11 bases between them.

The CDR3 sequence is CASSMSGGGADTQYF. The CDR3, as DNA: TGTGCCAGTAGTATGAGCGGGGGCGGGGCAGATACGCAGTATTTT. V usage is TRBV19 and J usage is TRBJ2-3; TRBD2 agrees at 8 bases. CDR1 is LNHDA and CDR2 is SQIVND in the germline V gene (reference sequence). CDR3 length: 15 residues. The V and J ends lost 3 bases and 4 bases, in that order; junction bases with no gene match: 6.

This chain connects TRBV7-2 to TRBJ1-6; maybe TRBD1 (6 bases). V was shortened by 11 bases and J by 10 bases, with 18 bases between the two germline ends. This CDR3 comprises 13 residues. Germline assignment: CDR1 SGHTA and CDR2 FQGNSA. CDR3 coding DNA: TGTGCCTCAGAGGGGGGGGCTCAATCACCCCTCCACTTT. It yields the protein CASEGGAQSPLHF. Supplemented by reference TRBV7-2 and TRBJ1-6, the full variable domain reads GAGVSQSPSNKVTEKGKDVELRCDPISGHTALYWYRQSLGQGLEFLIYFQGNSAPDKSGLPSDRFSAERTGGSVSTLTIQRTQQEDSAVYLCASEGGAQSPLHFGNGTRLTVT.

The chain employs TRBV28 and TRBJ2-6; D remains ambiguous. CDR3 length: 15 residues. V shed 3 bases and J shed 1 base, with 7 bases lying between them. Germline V CDR1 and CDR2: MDHEN, SYDVKM. The CDR3 region has the DNA TGTGCCAGCAGTTTTCCGGGTTCTGGGGCCAACGTCCTGACTTTC. This encodes CASSFPGSGANVLTF.

A note on this clonotype: The junction does not match germline at one end; this may be a read error. This chain connects TRBV10-1 to TRBJ2-5; 9 bases line up with TRBD2. The CDR3 sequence is 15 residues long. Germline V gives CDR1 WNHNN, CDR2 SYGVQD (reference sequence). The CDR3 region has the DNA TGCGTCAGCGGGGGGCCGATCGGAACTAAAGAGACCCAGTACTTC. It yields the protein CVSGGPIGTKETQYF.

The gene calls are TRBV27 and TRBJ1-1, with D tentatively TRBD1 (5 bases). This CDR3 has 14 amino acids. Trimming pared 5 bases from V and 4 bases from J, leaving 14 bases between. The germline V gene has CDR1 MNHEY and CDR2 SMNVEV (reference sequence). CDR3 amino acids: CASSPPGARTEAFF. The CDR3 region has the DNA TGTGCCAGCAGTCCCCCCGGGGCGCGCACTGAAGCTTTCTTT.

V and J are TRBV6-1 and TRBJ1-2; TRBD1 agrees at 8 bases. Germline V lookup: CDR1 MNHNS, CDR2 SASEGT. The V gene end was trimmed by 10 bases and the J gene end by 4 bases; junction bases not matched to a gene: 8. The CDR3 runs to 13 residues. Here the CDR3 reads CATTGGVGYGYTF. CDR3 DNA sequence: TGTGCCACCACAGGGGGTGTCGGCTATGGCTACACCTTC.

In DNA form, the CDR3 reads TGTGCCAGCGGGGGGGGAGAGACCCAGTACTTC. It specifies CASGGGETQYF. The rearrangement uses TRBV6-1 and TRBJ2-5, with 7 bases fitting TRBD2. The CDR3 runs to 11 residues. Unmatched junction bases numbered 1, after V lost 8 bases and J lost 4 bases. CDR1 and CDR2 (germline): MNHNS, SASEGT.

The chain joins TRBV6-2 or TRBV6-3 to TRBJ2-3; 15 bases match TRBD2. Unmatched junction bases numbered 17, after V lost 6 bases and J lost 4 bases. Germline CDR1 and CDR2: MNHEY and SVGEGT. CDR3 length: 20 residues. The CDR3 DNA follows: TGTGCCAGCAGCAAACTTCTAACCGGGACTAGCGGGGGGAGTCCAGATACGCAGTATTTT. Amino acid sequence: CASSKLLTGTSGGSPDTQYF.

This chain joins TRBV20-1 and TRBJ1-5; the D gene is possibly TRBD1 (6 bases). Trimming took off 5 bases at V and 4 bases at J, with 18 bases between the two ends. CDR1 and CDR2 from the germline V gene are DFQATT and SNEGSKA (reference sequence). The CDR3 is 15 residues long. DNA of the CDR3: TGCAGTGCTGTGCGTGGGGACACCGAGAATCAGCCCCAGCATTTT. Translation gives CSAVRGDTENQPQHF.

The table lists this clonotype with a few counts. The DNA for the CDR3 is TGTGCCAGCAGACTAGGGGCTGAAAGAAGCTACACCTTC. Amino acids: CASRLGAERSYTF. The V and J genes are TRBV7-9 and TRBJ1-2, with TRBD1 as a possible D gene (5 bases). Germline values: CDR1 SEHNR, CDR2 FQNEAQ (reference sequence). This CDR3 region has 13 residues. Deletions cut 6 bases from V and 9 bases from J, with 17 bases between.

The chain recombines TRBV20-1 with TRBJ1-2; a possible D gene is TRBD1 (5 bases). Germline V gene lookup returns CDR1 DFQATT and CDR2 SNEGSKA (reference sequence). CDR3 length equals 13 residues. V was clipped by 5 bases and J by 8 bases, with 18 bases between them. CDR3 nucleotides: TGCAGTGCTCTTACCGGGACGCCGACCGGCTACACCTTC. Translating it yields CSALTGTPTGYTF.

In DNA form, the CDR3 reads TGTGCCAGCAGCTCCCGAGTTAACTATGGCTACACCTTC. Residues: CASSSRVNYGYTF. The chain links TRBV27 to TRBJ1-2; no clear D. The CDR3 spans 13 residues. Germline V CDR1 and CDR2: MNHEY, SMNVEV (reference sequence). V gave up 6 bases and J gave up 1 base, with 9 bases separating them.

This rearrangement joins TRBV11-3 to TRBJ2-5; 9 positions match TRBD2. The germline V gene encodes CDR1 SGHNT and CDR2 YENEEA. This CDR3 has 16 amino acids. V shed 3 bases, J shed 5 bases, and the junction held 10 bases outside the gene matches. This CDR3 reads CASSLTGTSHRETQYF. As DNA, the CDR3 is TGTGCCAGCAGCTTGACCGGGACTAGCCATCGGGAGACCCAGTACTTC.

The J gene is TRBJ1-3, the V gene TRBV30; D is perhaps TRBD1 (6 bases). This CDR3 is 14 amino acids long. Trimming shortened V by 0 bases and J by 6 bases, and 12 bases separated the two germline ends. CDR1 GTSNPN and CDR2 SVGIG come from the germline V gene (reference sequence). CDR3 DNA: TGTGCCTGGAGTGTAGGGGGGTCGGAAAACACCATATATTTT. Residues: CAWSVGGSENTIYF.

In its sample, this clonotype was seen a few times. This rearrangement joins TRBV19 to TRBJ1-5; 7 bases align to TRBD1. The CDR3 sequence is 16 residues long. Germline CDR1 reads LNHDA; CDR2 reads SQIVND (reference sequence). V gave up 6 bases and J gave up 0 bases; unmatched junction bases: 8. The CDR3 spells CASRDDRANSNQPQHF. In DNA form, the CDR3 reads TGTGCCAGTAGGGACGACAGGGCTAATAGCAATCAGCCCCAGCATTTT.

A remark on this clonotype: The germline gene is not matched at one end of the junction; a read error may be the cause. The V call is TRBV7-7, the J call TRBJ2-7; D uncertain. This CDR3 region has 15 residues. Germline V CDR1 and CDR2: SSHAT, FNYEAQ (reference sequence). The CDR3 bases are TGTGCTAGCAGCTTAGATTGGGCAAAGCTCTACGAGCAGTACTTC. Protein product: CASSLDWAKLYEQYF.

This rearrangement joins TRBV6-2 or TRBV6-3 to TRBJ2-5; 8 bases line up with TRBD1. The CDR3 is 18 residues long. Trimming removed 7 bases from V and 3 bases from J; junction bases left unmatched: 19. CDR1 and CDR2 from the germline V gene are MNHEY and SVGEGT. The CDR3 loop reads CASITQWGDRTREETQYF. CDR3 bases: TGTGCCAGCATCACGCAGTGGGGGGACAGGACAAGAGAAGAGACCCAGTACTTC.

The rearrangement links TRBV7-8 to TRBJ2-5; 9 bases agree with TRBD2. This CDR3 is 16 amino acids long. Trimming took 6 bases from V and 3 from J; bases not matched to a gene: 11. Germline V gene sequence: CDR1 SGHVS, CDR2 FQNEAQ. In DNA form, the CDR3 reads TGTGCCAGCAGAAATAGACTAGCGGAATTAAAAGAGACCCAGTACTTC. Protein product: CASRNRLAELKETQYF.

The chain links TRBV5-4 to TRBJ1-5; TRBD1 matches 9 bases. The CDR3 loop spans 16 amino acids. Germline V gives CDR1 SGHNT, CDR2 YYREEE (reference sequence). V lost 0 bases to trimming and J lost 3 bases; unmatched junction nucleotides: 4. The CDR3 here is CASSLGGTGNNQPQHF. As DNA, the CDR3 is TGTGCCAGCAGCTTGGGGGGGACAGGGAACAATCAGCCCCAGCATTTT. The full variable domain, completed using reference TRBV5-4 and TRBJ1-5, is ETGVTQSPTHLIKTRGQQVTLRCSSQSGHNTVSWYQQALGQGPQFIFQYYREEENGRGNFPPRFSGLQFPNYSSELNVNALELDDSALYLCASSLGGTGNNQPQHFGDGTRLSIL.

J is TRBJ1-2 and V is TRBV19, with D possibly TRBD1 on 5 matching bases. V was pared by 4 bases and J by 7 bases, with 16 bases between. Germline V CDR1 and CDR2: LNHDA, SQIVND (reference sequence). CDR3 length: 14 amino acids. The DNA for the CDR3 is TGTGCCAGTAGTAGGGGGGAGGGGTGGAGTGGCTACACCTTC. This gives the protein CASSRGEGWSGYTF.

V gene TRBV5-6 combines with J gene TRBJ2-3, with D unclear. The CDR3 contains 13 residues. In germline, CDR1 is SGHDT, CDR2 YYEEEE. Trimming took off 2 bases at V and 6 bases at J, with 10 bases between the two ends. The DNA for the CDR3 is TGTGCCAGCAGCTTCTCTGAGAAGGATACGCAGTATTTT. This encodes CASSFSEKDTQYF.